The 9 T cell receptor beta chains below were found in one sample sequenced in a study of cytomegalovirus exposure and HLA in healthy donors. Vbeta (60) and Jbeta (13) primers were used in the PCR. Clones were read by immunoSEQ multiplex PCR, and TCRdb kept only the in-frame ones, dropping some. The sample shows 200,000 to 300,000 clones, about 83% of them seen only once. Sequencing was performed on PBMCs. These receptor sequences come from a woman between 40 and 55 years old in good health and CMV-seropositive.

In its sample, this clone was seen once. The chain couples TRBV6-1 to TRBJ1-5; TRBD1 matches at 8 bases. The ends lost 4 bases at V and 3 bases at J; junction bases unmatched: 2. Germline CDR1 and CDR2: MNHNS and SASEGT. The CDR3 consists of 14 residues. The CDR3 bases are TGTGCCAGCAGTGGACAGGGGAACAATCAGCCCCAGCATTTT. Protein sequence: CASSGQGNNQPQHF.

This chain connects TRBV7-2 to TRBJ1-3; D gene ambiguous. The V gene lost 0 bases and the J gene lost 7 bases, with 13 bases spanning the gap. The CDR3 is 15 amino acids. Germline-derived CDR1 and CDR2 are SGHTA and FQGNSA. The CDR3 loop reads CASSLAEVSRNTIYF. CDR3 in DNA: TGTGCCAGCAGCTTAGCGGAGGTATCTAGGAACACCATATATTTT.

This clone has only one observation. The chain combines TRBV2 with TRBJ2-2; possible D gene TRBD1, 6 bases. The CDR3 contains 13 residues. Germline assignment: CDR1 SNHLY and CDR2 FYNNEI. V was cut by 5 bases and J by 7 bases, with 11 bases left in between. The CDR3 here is CASSPQGLGELFF. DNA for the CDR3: TGTGCCAGCAGTCCACAGGGTCTCGGGGAGCTGTTTTTT. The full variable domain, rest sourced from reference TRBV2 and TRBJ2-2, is EPEVTQTPSHQVTQMGQEVILRCVPISNHLYFYWYRQILGQKVEFLVSFYNNEISEKSEIFDDQFSVERPDGSNFTLKIRSTKLEDSAMYFCASSPQGLGELFFGEGSRLTVL.

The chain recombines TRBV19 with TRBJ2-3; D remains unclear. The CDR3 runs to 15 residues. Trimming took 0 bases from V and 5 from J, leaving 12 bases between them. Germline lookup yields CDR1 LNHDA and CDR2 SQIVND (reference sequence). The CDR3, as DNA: TGTGCCAGTAGTATAGATTACGCGGTGGGAGATACGCAGTATTTT. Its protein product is CASSIDYAVGDTQYF.

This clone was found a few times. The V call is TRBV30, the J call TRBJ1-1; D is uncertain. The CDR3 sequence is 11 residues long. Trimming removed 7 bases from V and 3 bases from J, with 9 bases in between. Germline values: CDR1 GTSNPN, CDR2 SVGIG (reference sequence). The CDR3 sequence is CASQVYTEAFF. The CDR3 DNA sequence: TGTGCCTCCCAGGTTTACACTGAAGCTTTCTTT.

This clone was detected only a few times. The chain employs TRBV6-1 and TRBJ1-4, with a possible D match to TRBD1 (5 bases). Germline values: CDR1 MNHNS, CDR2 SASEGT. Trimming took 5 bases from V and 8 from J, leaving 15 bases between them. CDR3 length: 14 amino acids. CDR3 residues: CASSRQFGGEKLFF. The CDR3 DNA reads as TGTGCCAGCAGTCGACAGTTCGGTGGGGAAAAACTGTTTTTT.

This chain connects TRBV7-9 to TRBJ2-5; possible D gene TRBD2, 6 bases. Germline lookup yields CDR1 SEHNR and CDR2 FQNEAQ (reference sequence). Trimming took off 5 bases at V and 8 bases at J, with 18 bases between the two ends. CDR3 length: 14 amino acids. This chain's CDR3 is CASSKGTAFDTQYF. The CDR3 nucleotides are TGTGCCAGCAGCAAAGGGACTGCGTTTGATACCCAGTACTTC.

The CDR3 DNA follows: TGTGCCAGCACATTGGCGGGAGTGCTCACAGATACGCAGTATTTT. Protein sequence: CASTLAGVLTDTQYF. V is TRBV27 and J is TRBJ2-3; 7 bases agree with TRBD2. The ends lost 7 bases at V and 2 bases at J; junction bases unmatched: 9. The CDR3 contains 15 residues. From germline, CDR1 is MNHEY and CDR2 SMNVEV (reference sequence).

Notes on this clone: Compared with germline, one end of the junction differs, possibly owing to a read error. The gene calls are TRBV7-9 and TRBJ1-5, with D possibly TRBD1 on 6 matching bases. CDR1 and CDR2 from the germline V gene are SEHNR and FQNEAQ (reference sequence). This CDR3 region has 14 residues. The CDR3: CSSSPGLGGAPQHF. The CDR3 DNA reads TGTTCCAGCAGCCCAGGGTTGGGGGGGGCACCCCAGCATTTT.